The 16 T cell receptor beta chains presented below share a single source sample, sequenced in a study of cytomegalovirus exposure and HLA in healthy donors. Primers included in the PCR were 60 Vbeta and 13 Jbeta primers. Profiling relied on immunoSEQ multiplex PCR, and the TCRdb table lists in-frame clones only, not all of them. The data hold under 50,000 clones, with approximately 68% observed a single time. Material: PBMCs. Receptors originate from a man in his thirties or forties in good health and CMV-seronegative.

The rearrangement joins TRBV20-1 to TRBJ2-3; the D gene is possibly TRBD1 (5 bases). This CDR3 has 11 residues. The germline V gene has CDR1 DFQATT and CDR2 SNEGSKA (reference sequence). Trimming left V 3 bases short and J 9 bases short, with 10 bases between. CDR3 sequence: CSASVGETQYF. CDR3 DNA sequence: TGCAGTGCTAGTGTAGGGGAAACGCAGTATTTT.

This clone appeared once. The chain uses TRBV7-2 and TRBJ2-7; a weak D match, TRBD1 (6 bases). The CDR3 length is 16 residues. CDR1 is SGHTA, CDR2 FQGNSA, per germline. V lost 3 bases and J 4 bases, leaving 19 bases between the germline ends. The CDR3 coding sequence is TGTGCCAGCAGCTTTCCCACAGGGCTGGTGGGGTACGAGCAGTACTTC. Protein sequence: CASSFPTGLVGYEQYF.

This chain links TRBV6-5 with TRBJ2-5, with D perhaps TRBD2 (6 bases). CDR3 length: 14 amino acids. Per germline, CDR1 MNHEY and CDR2 SVGAGI. Trimming pared 6 bases from V and 5 bases from J, leaving 16 bases between. The CDR3 protein is CASSPRRGEETQYF. For the CDR3, the DNA is TGTGCCAGCAGCCCCAGGAGGGGTGAGGAGACCCAGTACTTC.

The V and J genes are TRBV5-1 and TRBJ2-2, with D tentatively TRBD1 (5 bases). This CDR3 spans 16 amino acids. Germline CDR1 is SGHRS and CDR2 is YFSETQ. V was pared by 2 bases and J by 7 bases, with 18 bases between. The CDR3 bases are TGCGCCAGCAGCTTTTTCCGCAGGGAACTTGGCGGGGAGCTGTTTTTT. Translated: CASSFFRRELGGELFF.

The table lists this clone with a few counts. The V call is TRBV29-1, the J call TRBJ2-2; weak D call: TRBD1 (5 bases). In germline, CDR1 is SQVTM, CDR2 ANQGSEA. V was trimmed by 5 bases and J by 7 bases, leaving 14 bases between them. The CDR3 contains 13 residues. In DNA form, the CDR3 reads TGCAGCGTTACCCTCAGGGTGGGCGGGGAGCTGTTTTTT. Translation: CSVTLRVGGELFF.

This clone was counted once. The genes are TRBV19 and TRBJ1-4; a weak D match, TRBD1 (6 bases). The CDR3 is made up of 12 amino acids. The V gene lost 11 bases and the J gene lost 8 bases, with 15 bases spanning the gap. Germline CDR1 is LNHDA and CDR2 is SQIVND (reference sequence). The DNA for the CDR3 is TGTGCCTCCTACGAAGGGGGAGAAAAACTGTTTTTT. Translating gives CASYEGGEKLFF.

This clone was found a few times. V is TRBV5-4 and J is TRBJ1-6; TRBD1 matches at 9 bases. V lost 2 bases to trimming and J lost 7 bases; unmatched junction nucleotides: 4. The CDR3 totals 15 residues. Germline CDR1 and CDR2: SGHNT and YYREEE (reference sequence). CDR3 coding DNA: TGTGCCAGCAGCTTCTTCACAGGGGGCAATTCACCCCTCCACTTT. Protein sequence: CASSFFTGGNSPLHF.

Points on this clone: Different DNA sequences within this sample yield the same CDR3. This chain links TRBV13 with TRBJ2-3, with D unresolved. Germline V CDR1 and CDR2: PRHDT, FYEKMQ (reference sequence). Trimming pared 0 bases from V and 3 bases from J, leaving 7 bases between. The CDR3 contains 14 residues. The CDR3 DNA sequence: TGTGCCAGCAGCTTAGGATTGAGGACAGATACGCAGTATTTT. Amino acid sequence: CASSLGLRTDTQYF. Filled out from reference TRBV13 and TRBJ2-3, the complete variable domain reads AAGVIQSPRHLIKEKRETATLKCYPIPRHDTVYWYQQGPGQDPQFLISFYEKMQSDKGSIPDRFSAQQFSDYHSELNMSSLELGDSALYFCASSLGLRTDTQYFGPGTRLTVL.

This clone was seen only a few times. CDR3 protein: CASSRPRSGSERPQHF. CDR3 nucleotide sequence: TGCGCCAGCAGCCGCCCTCGATCAGGGTCGGAGCGGCCCCAGCATTTT. This chain links TRBV4-1 with TRBJ1-5; weak D call: TRBD1 (5 bases). CDR3 length: 16 residues. Germline V gene lookup returns CDR1 MGHRA and CDR2 YSYEKL. V lost 4 bases to trimming and J lost 9 bases, with 22 bases between them.

In this sample, this clone turned up a few times. The rearrangement links TRBV5-4 to TRBJ2-5; D uncertain. The CDR3 extends over 13 amino acids. The germline V gene encodes CDR1 SGHNT and CDR2 YYREEE (reference sequence). Trimming took off 0 bases at V and 5 bases at J, with 8 bases between the two ends. DNA of the CDR3: TGTGCCAGCAGCTTGGGGCGGTATGAGACCCAGTACTTC. It encodes CASSLGRYETQYF.

The chain employs TRBV19 and TRBJ2-7; 10 bases map to TRBD1. Looked up from germline, CDR1 is LNHDA and CDR2 is SQIVND (reference sequence). V was clipped by 10 bases and J by 1 base; unmatched bases: 4. CDR3 length: 13 amino acids. The chain's CDR3 is CATRTGGSYEQYF. CDR3 sequence (DNA): TGTGCCACTCGGACAGGGGGTTCCTACGAGCAGTACTTC.

The chain recombines TRBV19 with TRBJ1-1; a possible D gene is TRBD1 (5 bases). CDR3 size: 16 residues. Trimming stripped 3 bases from V and 5 bases from J, with 19 bases between. The V gene's germline CDR1 is LNHDA and CDR2 SQIVND (reference sequence). Here the CDR3 reads CASSILPGLRKTEAFF. CDR3 in DNA: TGTGCCAGTAGTATTCTCCCGGGACTACGGAAAACTGAAGCTTTCTTT.

This clone was recorded a few times. The same CDR3 can be traced to other DNA sequences in this sample. The chain combines TRBV5-1 with TRBJ1-1; the D is unclear. Germline CDR1 reads SGHRS; CDR2 reads YFSETQ. This CDR3 is built from 14 residues. With 4 bases removed from V and 6 bases from J, the gap between germline ends came to 16 bases. In nucleotides, the CDR3 is TGCGCCAGCAGCCCAGCCGGAGGAGTAGCTGAAGCTTTCTTT. Amino acids: CASSPAGGVAEAFF.

The chain employs TRBV6-6 and TRBJ2-7, with 9 bases lining up with TRBD1. The J segment lost 4 bases and the V segment lost 6 bases, leaving 7 bases of the junction unmatched. The V gene's germline CDR1 is MNHNY and CDR2 SVGAGI (reference sequence). This CDR3 is 14 amino acids long. The CDR3 spells CASREPGQGYEQYF. CDR3 sequence (DNA): TGTGCCAGCAGGGAACCGGGACAGGGATACGAGCAGTACTTC.

This clone was found once. The chain joins TRBV20-1 to TRBJ2-1; D gene uncertain. V dropped 5 bases and J dropped 5 bases, with 4 bases sitting between them. Germline CDR1 reads DFQATT; CDR2 reads SNEGSKA (reference sequence). This CDR3 spans 10 amino acids. The DNA for the CDR3 is TGCAGTGCTGGCAACAATGAGCAGTTCTTC. Translating gives CSAGNNEQFF.

J is TRBJ2-3 and V is TRBV2; D is unclear. V was shortened by 8 bases and J by 3 bases, with 6 bases between the two germline ends. The length of the CDR3 is 11 residues. Germline assignment: CDR1 SNHLY and CDR2 FYNNEI. CDR3 nucleotides: TGTGCCAGCCTGCAGACAGATACGCAGTATTTT. Its protein is CASLQTDTQYF.